What follows is one T cell receptor beta chain and its context. What it binds is unknown. This sample stems from a study of OX40 agonist ivuxolimab in advanced cancers. Study context: The treatment was a fully human IgG2 OX40 agonist, ivuxolimab. It was permissible to have had prior anti-PD-1, anti-PD-L1 or anti-CTLA-4 therapy, and over 35% had some. General study results and limits: There were, on average, more expanded clones in CD8+ T cells than in CD4+.

The germline CDR1 and CDR2 sequences are SGDLS and YYNGEE. The CDR3 has 16 residues. The ends were cut back, 0 bases at V and 0 bases at J, with 10 bases in the middle. Produced via immunoSEQ multiplex PCR; TCRdb's table is partial and in-frame only. The table has about 43,000 clones, around 94% seen once. The gene calls are TRBV9 and TRBJ2-4; D is unclear. This clonotype was obtained from an adult with an advanced solid tumor such as melanoma, head and neck, liver or kidney cancer. Sequencing was performed on CD4+ or CD8+ T cells sorted from blood, taken in a trial of the OX40 agonist ivuxolimab. The CDR3 sequence is CASSVDGVLAKNIQYF. The CDR3 DNA follows: TGTGCCAGCAGCGTAGACGGAGTTCTAGCCAAAAACATTCAGTACTTC.